The 19 T cell receptor beta chains listed next were all sequenced from one sample in a study of T cell responses to AZD1222 COVID-19 vaccine. TCRdb's copy holds only in-frame clones and misses some; the assay was immunoSEQ multiplex PCR. The data show 80,000 to 100,000 clones, 86% seen once. The sample was peripheral blood, taken 28 days after the second AZD1222 dose. The source of these receptors is an adult who received the AZD1222 COVID-19 vaccine.

V gene TRBV9 combines with J gene TRBJ2-2; TRBD1 or TRBD2 may be the D gene (5 bases each). The V end was cut by 1 base, the J end by 4 bases, with 14 bases between. The CDR3 is 16 residues long. The germline V gene has CDR1 SGDLS and CDR2 YYNGEE. CDR3 in amino acids: CASSVIPAGSTGELFF. Written as DNA, the CDR3 is TGTGCCAGCAGCGTAATTCCGGCAGGGAGCACCGGGGAGCTGTTTTTT.

V is TRBV4-3 and J is TRBJ2-1; D is unclear. The CDR3 extends over 15 amino acids. The V and J ends lost 1 base and 3 bases respectively, with 10 bases between them. Germline CDR1 is LGHNA and CDR2 is YSLEER. Here the CDR3 reads CASSQGKAVYNEQFF. CDR3 coding DNA: TGCGCCAGCAGCCAAGGAAAGGCAGTCTACAATGAGCAGTTCTTC.

The chain links TRBV28 to TRBJ1-2; weak D call: TRBD1 (6 bases). V dropped 6 bases and J dropped 13 bases, with 18 bases sitting between them. This CDR3 has 12 residues. Looked up from germline, CDR1 is MDHEN and CDR2 is SYDVKM. The CDR3 sequence: CASSQPAGGTTF. The CDR3 nucleotides read TGTGCCAGCAGCCAACCTGCGGGGGGCACCACCTTC.

This clone was seen only once. The chain has TRBV7-8 and TRBJ2-5; D might be TRBD2 (6 bases). Germline V gene data show CDR1 as SGHVS and CDR2 as FQNEAQ. V was cut by 4 bases and J by 0 bases, with 12 bases left in between. CDR3 size: 15 residues. The CDR3 nucleotides are TGTGCCAGCAGCTCCCGTCGGGGGAACCAAGAGACCCAGTACTTC. Protein: CASSSRRGNQETQYF. The whole variable domain, remainder taken from reference TRBV7-8 and TRBJ2-5, is GAGVSQSPRYKVAKRGQDVALRCDPISGHVSLFWYQQALGQGPEFLTYFQNEAQLDKSGLPSDRFFAERPEGSVSTLKIQRTQQEDSAVYLCASSSRRGNQETQYFGPGTRLLVL.

The chain combines TRBV28 with TRBJ1-5, with D possibly TRBD1 on 5 matching bases. In germline, CDR1 is MDHEN, CDR2 SYDVKM. V was cut by 11 bases and J by 2 bases, with 22 bases left in between. CDR3 size: 16 residues. CDR3 in amino acids: CAAEILRQGGNQPQHF. In DNA form, the CDR3 reads TGTGCCGCCGAAATCCTCCGGCAGGGAGGCAATCAGCCCCAGCATTTT.

V is TRBV9 and J is TRBJ2-3; D possibly corresponds to TRBD2 (6 bases). Looked up from germline, CDR1 is SGDLS and CDR2 is YYNGEE. Trimming cost V 2 bases and J 3 bases, with 13 bases left between them. CDR3 length: 15 amino acids. The CDR3 region has the DNA TGTGCCAGCAGCGTCCGGGACTGGAGAACAGATACGCAGTATTTT. This gives the protein CASSVRDWRTDTQYF.

The V gene is TRBV28, the J gene TRBJ1-4; D is unresolved. Trimming removed 2 bases at V and 0 bases at J, with 13 bases between. The CDR3 is 17 residues long. CDR1 and CDR2 from the germline V gene are MDHEN and SYDVKM. CDR3 DNA sequence: TGTGCCAGCAGTTTAGACCCTAGAGCTGCAACTAATGAAAAACTGTTTTTT. Its protein is CASSLDPRAATNEKLFF.

Worth noting for this clone: Germline is not matched at one junction end, which may reflect a read error. The chain employs TRBV6-5 and TRBJ1-2; the match to TRBD1 covers 7 bases. Germline V gene sequence: CDR1 MNHEY, CDR2 SVGAGI. This CDR3 has 16 residues. The CDR3 region has the DNA TGTGCCAGCAGTAACTCCCGGGGCAGGGGGTTCTATGGCTACACCTTC. Amino acids: CASSNSRGRGFYGYTF.

J is TRBJ2-5 and V is TRBV7-7; TRBD2 matches at 14 bases. The V gene end was trimmed by 1 base and the J gene end by 1 base; junction bases not matched to a gene: 5. The CDR3 is made up of 18 amino acids. Germline lookup yields CDR1 SSHAT and CDR2 FNYEAQ (reference sequence). The CDR3 spells CASSLGTSGGTSQETQYF. The CDR3 nucleotides read TGTGCCAGCAGCTTAGGGACTAGCGGGGGGACCTCCCAAGAGACCCAGTACTTC.

The chain recombines TRBV7-3 with TRBJ2-1, with a possible D match to TRBD2 (6 bases). This CDR3 contains 14 residues. The germline V and J ends were trimmed by 2 bases and 10 bases, with 15 bases remaining between them. The germline V gene encodes CDR1 SGHTA and CDR2 FQGTGA. Here the CDR3 reads CASSLGPPGLEQFF. CDR3 nucleotide sequence: TGTGCCAGCAGCTTAGGACCGCCGGGACTCGAGCAGTTCTTC.

This chain joins TRBV2 and TRBJ2-5, with D perhaps TRBD1 or TRBD2 (6 bases each). This CDR3 contains 13 residues. V lost 8 bases, J lost 2 bases, and 12 bases lay in between. The germline V gene has CDR1 SNHLY and CDR2 FYNNEI. The DNA for the CDR3 is TGTGCCAGCTGCGGGACACTTCAAGAGACCCAGTACTTC. Residues: CASCGTLQETQYF.

The rearrangement joins TRBV6-5 to TRBJ1-2; TRBD1 aligns across 7 bases. The CDR3 is made up of 15 amino acids. Looked up from germline, CDR1 is MNHEY and CDR2 is SVGAGI. V was pared by 0 bases and J by 5 bases, with 6 bases of the junction left unmatched. CDR3 DNA sequence: TGTGCCAGCAGTTACTCAGGAGGGGGCGCATATGGCTACACCTTC. Translating gives CASSYSGGGAYGYTF.

The chain joins TRBV5-1 to TRBJ1-2; the D gene is possibly TRBD1 (6 bases). This CDR3 has 14 amino acids. Deletions cut 4 bases from V and 5 bases from J, with 15 bases between. Germline V CDR1 and CDR2: SGHRS, YFSETQ. CDR3 in amino acids: CASSAWTDGYGYTF. In DNA form, the CDR3 reads TGCGCCAGCAGCGCTTGGACAGACGGGTATGGCTACACCTTC.

The chain links TRBV5-8 to TRBJ2-1; weak D call: TRBD2 (6 bases). V dropped 0 bases and J dropped 10 bases, with 14 bases sitting between them. Germline-derived CDR1 and CDR2 are SGHTS and YDEGEE. This CDR3 spans 14 amino acids. In nucleotides, the CDR3 is TGTGCCAGCAGCTTGGGGATAGCGGAGAAAGAGCAGTTCTTC. Residues: CASSLGIAEKEQFF.

The chain recombines TRBV7-6 with TRBJ2-2, with D unresolved. Germline CDR1 reads SGHVS; CDR2 reads FNYEAQ. The CDR3 runs to 14 residues. V was clipped by 5 bases and J by 6 bases, with 13 bases between them. CDR3: CASSPQTSPGELFF. The CDR3 DNA is TGTGCCAGCAGCCCCCAGACAAGCCCCGGGGAGCTGTTTTTT.

This chain connects TRBV2 to TRBJ1-2; D gene unclear. CDR1 is SNHLY and CDR2 is FYNNEI in the germline V gene. V lost 5 bases, J lost 8 bases, and 15 bases lay in between. The CDR3 is 13 residues long. CDR3 DNA: TGTGCCAGCAGTCAGTTCGCCGGAGACGGCTACACCTTC. Residues: CASSQFAGDGYTF.

The J gene is TRBJ1-2, the V gene TRBV7-9, with TRBD1 as a possible D gene (5 bases). V was cut by 1 base and J by 0 bases, with 9 bases left in between. Germline V lookup: CDR1 SEHNR, CDR2 FQNEAQ (reference sequence). The CDR3 is 15 residues long. As DNA, the CDR3 is TGTGCCAGCAGCTTAGGGCAGGGACCTAACTATGGCTACACCTTC. This encodes CASSLGQGPNYGYTF.

The chain combines TRBV7-3 with TRBJ2-7; 7 bases match TRBD1. This CDR3 is 15 amino acids long. Unmatched junction bases numbered 4, after V lost 2 bases and J lost 0 bases. Per germline, CDR1 SGHTA and CDR2 FQGTGA. The CDR3 reads CASSLQTGPSYEQYF. In DNA, the CDR3 is TGTGCCAGCAGCTTACAGACAGGGCCCTCCTACGAGCAGTACTTC.

This clone was detected only a few times. The chain recombines TRBV10-3 with TRBJ1-2; 9 bases are shared with TRBD1. CDR1 is ENHRY, CDR2 SYGVKD, per germline. This CDR3 is built from 15 residues. The junction had 6 bases not matched to a gene; V was cut back by 0 bases and J by 7 bases. The CDR3 DNA sequence: TGTGCCATCAGTGAGTCAGGACAGGGGAAGAGTGGCTACACCTTC. It yields the protein CAISESGQGKSGYTF.